Presented here are 21 T cell receptor beta chains from one specimen sequenced in a study of T cell responses to AZD1222 COVID-19 vaccine. Generated by immunoSEQ multiplex PCR, the TCRdb table keeps only in-frame clones and is missing some. The top ten clones hold around 15% of a sample with tens of thousands of clones, approximately 83% of them seen once. Sequences were derived from peripheral blood, sampled on day 0 of AZD1222 vaccination. The receptors here all came from an adult in good health.

The rearrangement uses TRBV9 and TRBJ2-5; perhaps TRBD2 as D (5 bases). The CDR3 loop spans 14 amino acids. Germline values: CDR1 SGDLS, CDR2 YYNGEE. The germline V and J ends were trimmed by 0 bases and 2 bases, with 8 bases remaining between them. The CDR3 DNA is TGTGCCAGCAGCGTAGGGAGGAAACAAGAGACCCAGTACTTC. Encoded protein: CASSVGRKQETQYF.

The V gene is TRBV7-8, the J gene TRBJ1-5; D uncertain. The CDR3 runs to 13 residues. Trimming removed 9 bases at V and 0 bases at J, with 9 bases between. In germline, CDR1 is SGHVS, CDR2 FQNEAQ. Here the CDR3 DNA reads TGTGCCAGTACCCCTATTAGCAATCAGCCCCAGCATTTT. Translated: CASTPISNQPQHF.

J is TRBJ2-3 and V is TRBV3-1 (or the pseudogene TRBV3-2); 13 nucleotides match TRBD2. V dropped 5 bases and J dropped 5; count of bases not matched to a gene: 13. Germline-derived CDR1 and CDR2 are LGHDT and YNNKEL (reference sequence). CDR3 length: 18 residues. The CDR3, as DNA: TGTGCCAGCAGCTTCACTAGCGGGGGGGCCGGAGTAAAAGATACGCAGTATTTT. Amino acids: CASSFTSGGAGVKDTQYF.

This clone was seen just once. V usage is TRBV21-1 and J usage is TRBJ1-2; the D call of TRBD1 is as the table states it, not checked on the DNA. TRBV21-1 is designated a pseudogene. This CDR3 comprises 17 residues. CDR3 amino acids: CASSKSGGNGQNYGYTF. For the CDR3, the DNA is TGTGCCAGCAGCAAATCAGGAGGAAATGGACAGAACTATGGCTACACCTTC.

The chain couples TRBV29-1 to TRBJ1-2; D not certain. The CDR3 spans 15 residues. Trimming cost V 1 base and J 7 bases, with 19 bases left between them. Per the germline V gene, CDR1 is SQVTM and CDR2 is ANQGSEA. The CDR3 DNA reads TGCAGCGTTGAAGTTAGGGTGGGTCCTAGGGCTGGCTACACCTTC. Translated, it gives CSVEVRVGPRAGYTF.

On this clone: A read error may explain this, as a much larger clone is one base away. The same CDR3 also results from other DNA sequences found in this sample. The V call is TRBV5-6, the J call TRBJ1-6; D remains unclear. CDR3 length equals 14 residues. Germline V gene data show CDR1 as SGHDT and CDR2 as YYEEEE. Trimming took off 0 bases at V and 4 bases at J, with 5 bases between the two ends. CDR3 DNA sequence: TGTGCCAGCAGCTTGGCCGGGTATAATTCACCCCTCCACTTT. The encoded protein is CASSLAGYNSPLHF.

The rearrangement joins TRBV5-1 to TRBJ1-1; 8 bases align to TRBD1. V gave up 2 bases and J gave up 0 bases; unmatched junction bases: 3. The CDR3 is made up of 15 amino acids. CDR1 and CDR2 from the germline V gene are SGHRS and YFSETQ. CDR3 residues: CASSFQGAVNTEAFF. CDR3 nucleotide sequence: TGCGCCAGCAGCTTTCAGGGGGCAGTGAACACTGAAGCTTTCTTT.

The V gene is TRBV29-1, the J gene TRBJ2-7; the D gene is possibly TRBD2 (5 bases). This CDR3 region has 18 residues. The V end was cut by 4 bases, the J end by 2 bases, with 27 bases between. Germline CDR1 and CDR2: SQVTM and ANQGSEA. In nucleotides, the CDR3 is TGCAGCGTTGTAACTCAAATGATACGGGCTGAGGGTACCTACGAGCAGTACTTC. Its protein is CSVVTQMIRAEGTYEQYF.

This chain joins TRBV7-9 and TRBJ1-2; the match to TRBD1 covers 12 bases. There are 15 residues in the CDR3. The V segment lost 5 bases and the J segment 6 bases; nucleotides outside the gene matches: 7. Germline V gene lookup returns CDR1 SEHNR and CDR2 FQNEAQ (reference sequence). The CDR3 sequence is CASSPGTGGGHGYTF. The CDR3 nucleotides are TGTGCCAGCAGCCCCGGGACAGGGGGCGGACATGGCTACACCTTC.

This rearrangement joins TRBV5-4 to TRBJ2-1; D may match TRBD1 or TRBD2 (7 bases each). Germline lookup yields CDR1 SGHNT and CDR2 YYREEE (reference sequence). There are 16 residues in the CDR3. Between the trimmed V and J ends, which lost 0 bases and 7 bases, there was a span of 17 bases. In nucleotides, the CDR3 is TGTGCCAGCAGCTTGGTCAGGGGGGGCGAGGATAATGAGCAGTTCTTC. It encodes CASSLVRGGEDNEQFF.

The genes are TRBV4-1 and TRBJ1-2; 8 nucleotides line up with TRBD1. J lost 1 base, V lost 2 bases, and 6 bases had no gene match. From germline, CDR1 is MGHRA and CDR2 YSYEKL. This CDR3 has 16 residues. DNA for the CDR3: TGCGCCAGCAGCCAAAGGACAGGGACTAATAACTATGGCTACACCTTC. Protein product: CASSQRTGTNNYGYTF.

The chain links TRBV9 to TRBJ2-2; no clear D gene. This CDR3 region has 12 residues. Germline assignment: CDR1 SGDLS and CDR2 YYNGEE. The V end lost 0 bases, the J end lost 6 bases, and 3 bases lay between the germline ends. CDR3 in DNA: TGTGCCAGCAGCGTAGTCCCCGGGGAGCTGTTTTTT. Translating gives CASSVVPGELFF.

The chain carries TRBV28 and TRBJ2-7, with D possibly being TRBD1 or TRBD2 (5 bases each). Trimming removed 7 bases at V and 0 bases at J, with 19 bases between. Germline CDR1 MDHEN, CDR2 SYDVKM. The CDR3 has 16 residues. The CDR3 region is CASIPAQGALSYEQYF. The DNA for the CDR3 is TGTGCCAGCATACCCGCTCAGGGAGCTCTCTCCTACGAGCAGTACTTC.

The V gene is TRBV12-3 or TRBV12-4, the J gene TRBJ1-5; tentative D call: TRBD1 (5 bases). Trimming took off 3 bases at V and 6 bases at J, with 9 bases between the two ends. The CDR3 has 13 residues. This CDR3 is CASSLTESQPQHF. CDR3 sequence (DNA): TGTGCCAGCAGTTTGACAGAGAGTCAGCCCCAGCATTTT.

This rearrangement joins TRBV29-1 to TRBJ2-1, with TRBD2 matching 8 bases. Germline V gene lookup returns CDR1 SQVTM and CDR2 ANQGSEA. With V trimmed by 6 bases and J by 2 bases, 12 bases remained unmatched. This CDR3 has 16 amino acids. The CDR3 loop is CSVTTNQAGAYNEQFF. The CDR3 DNA reads TGCAGCGTGACCACCAATCAAGCGGGGGCCTACAATGAGCAGTTCTTC.

This clone has only a few counts. The chain has TRBV3-1 (or the pseudogene TRBV3-2) and TRBJ2-1, with 7 bases lining up with TRBD2. Germline lookup yields CDR1 LGHDT and CDR2 YNNKEL (reference sequence). The CDR3 length is 16 residues. V was pared by 5 bases and J by 0 bases, with 7 bases of the junction left unmatched. Here the CDR3 DNA reads TGTGCCAGCAGCTTAGCGGGTTCTGGCTCCTACAATGAGCAGTTCTTC. Translated: CASSLAGSGSYNEQFF.

The chain couples TRBV7-9 to TRBJ1-2; TRBD1 might be the D (6 bases). This CDR3 region has 14 residues. Germline CDR1 reads SEHNR; CDR2 reads FQNEAQ (reference sequence). Between the trimmed V and J ends, which lost 2 bases and 7 bases, there was a span of 14 bases. The DNA of the CDR3 is TGTGCCAGCAGCTTACGGGACACAGGACGTGGCTACACCTTC. This encodes CASSLRDTGRGYTF.

CDR3 region: CASSAGSTQYF. CDR3 DNA sequence: TGTGCCAGCAGTGCGGGATCTACGCAGTATTTT. This rearrangement joins TRBV2 to TRBJ2-3; D perhaps matches TRBD2 (5 bases). This CDR3 is built from 11 residues. V lost 4 bases to trimming and J lost 8 bases, with 7 bases between them. Germline V gives CDR1 SNHLY, CDR2 FYNNEI.

This clone was picked up a small number of times. The same CDR3 can be traced to other DNA sequences in this sample. The chain employs TRBV4-1 and TRBJ1-5; D is perhaps TRBD1 (5 bases). The CDR3 spans 16 residues. From germline, CDR1 is MGHRA and CDR2 YSYEKL. Trimming cost V 0 bases and J 4 bases, with 13 bases left between them. DNA of the CDR3: TGCGCCAGCAGCCAAGATGGGGGGTTCGGGAATCAGCCCCAGCATTTT. Translated: CASSQDGGFGNQPQHF.

The rearrangement links TRBV19 to TRBJ2-3; 7 nucleotides align to TRBD2. With 4 bases clipped from V and 3 bases from J, the junction kept 1 base outside the gene matches. Germline CDR1 is LNHDA and CDR2 is SQIVND (reference sequence). The CDR3 has 13 residues. The CDR3 loop reads CASSSGGTDTQYF. CDR3 DNA: TGTGCCAGTAGTAGCGGGGGAACAGATACGCAGTATTTT. The complete variable domain, with remaining parts taken from reference TRBV19 and TRBJ2-3, reads DGGITQSPKYLFRKEGQNVTLSCEQNLNHDAMYWYRQDPGQGLRLIYYSQIVNDFQKGDIAEGYSVSREKKESFPLTVTSAQKNPTAFYLCASSSGGTDTQYFGPGTRLTVL.

This rearrangement joins TRBV19 to TRBJ2-2; 7 bases fit TRBD2. From germline, CDR1 is LNHDA and CDR2 SQIVND (reference sequence). The junction had 8 bases not matched to a gene; V was cut back by 2 bases and J by 2 bases. The CDR3 is 17 residues long. As DNA, the CDR3 is TGTGCCAGTAGTATAATACCTAGCGGACCAAACACCGGGGAGCTGTTTTTT. This translates into CASSIIPSGPNTGELFF.